A single sample is the source of the 18 T cell receptor beta chains below, sequenced in a study of response to subunit inactivated influenza vaccine. TCRdb fed the RT-PCR reads into MiXCR, producing one record per CDR3 protein. The table has hundreds of thousands of distinct CDR3 sequences, about 25% seen once. The sequencing here drew on CD4+ T cells sorted from PBMCs, taken about 5 days after vaccination. The receptors were sampled from a man aged 45-65 years who received an inactivated influenza vaccine.

This clonotype was counted between two and nine times. CDR3 bases: TGTGCCAGCACCAACCAGGGAGTGAAAAACGAGCAGTACTTC. As protein: CASTNQGVKNEQYF. The chain recombines TRBV12-3 or TRBV12-4 with TRBJ2-7, with D possibly called TRBD1 or TRBD2 (5 bases each). V shed 7 bases and J shed 5 bases, with 18 bases lying between them. The CDR3 totals 14 residues.

This clonotype was observed many times. This sequence joins TRBV20-1 and TRBJ1-5; 7 nucleotides align to TRBD1. The CDR3 has 12 residues. Germline V gene sequence: CDR1 DFQATT, CDR2 SNEGSKA (reference sequence). The junction had 2 bases not matched to a gene; V was cut back by 4 bases and J by 5 bases. The CDR3 DNA sequence: TGCAGTGCTAAGGGGGCCCATCAGCCCCAGCATTTT. Encoded protein: CSAKGAHQPQHF.

This clonotype occurred a few times. The chain employs TRBV5-6 and TRBJ2-3; TRBD1 is a possible D gene (5 bases). CDR1 and CDR2 (germline): SGHDT, YYEEEE. This CDR3 spans 14 amino acids. Trimming pared 1 base from V and 2 bases from J, leaving 8 bases between. The chain's CDR3 is CASSLQGPTDTQYF. CDR3 DNA sequence: TGTGCCAGCAGCTTGCAGGGCCCCACAGATACGCAGTATTTT.

This clonotype has only a few counts. The CDR3 region has the DNA TGTGCCAGCAACCCAGGGGGGAACAATGGCTACACCTTC. Its protein is CASNPGGNNGYTF. The chain couples TRBV7-9 to TRBJ1-2, with 7 bases fitting TRBD1. V was clipped by 7 bases and J by 6 bases; unmatched bases: 8. This CDR3 region has 13 residues. Germline V CDR1 and CDR2: SEHNR, FQNEAQ (reference sequence). The whole variable domain, remainder taken from reference TRBV7-9 and TRBJ1-2, is DTGVSQNPRHKITKRGQNVTFRCDPISEHNRLYWYRQTLGQGPEFLTYFQNEAQLEKSRLLSDRFSAERPKGSFSTLEIQRTEQGDSAMYLCASNPGGNNGYTFGSGTRLTVV.

V and J are TRBV20-1 and TRBJ2-7, with 9 bases fitting TRBD2. J gave up 0 bases and V 3 bases, and 6 bases lay outside the gene matches. The CDR3 has 15 residues. Germline V lookup: CDR1 DFQATT, CDR2 SNEGSKA (reference sequence). Here the CDR3 reads CSASHPSGASYEQYF. CDR3 nucleotide sequence: TGCAGTGCTAGTCACCCTAGCGGGGCCTCCTACGAGCAGTACTTC.

V is TRBV10-3 and J is TRBJ2-7, with unresolved D. The germline V and J ends were trimmed by 10 bases and 0 bases, with 16 bases remaining between them. Germline V CDR1 and CDR2: ENHRY, SYGVKD. The CDR3 is 14 residues long. Here the CDR3 reads CATTFEQSSYEQYF. CDR3 bases: TGTGCCACGACGTTTGAGCAGAGCTCCTACGAGCAGTACTTC.

This clonotype was recorded only once. The chain uses TRBV24-1 and TRBJ2-1; D perhaps matches TRBD2 (5 bases). This CDR3 has 15 amino acids. Germline assignment: CDR1 KGHDR and CDR2 SFDVKD. Trimming stripped 3 bases from V and 8 bases from J, with 16 bases between. CDR3 bases: TGTGCCACCAGTGATCCGGGCGGGCGCCCCGATGAGCAGTTCTTC. It specifies CATSDPGGRPDEQFF.

This clonotype has a single count. The DNA for the CDR3 is TGTGCCAGCAGCTTCTATTTTGACTCCGGGCAGTTCTTC. As protein: CASSFYFDSGQFF. The chain is built from TRBV5-5 and TRBJ2-1; no firm D call. Germline V gene data show CDR1 as SGHKS and CDR2 as YYEKEE (reference sequence). V was pared by 2 bases and J by 12 bases, with 15 bases between. The CDR3 extends over 13 amino acids.

There are many counts of this clonotype. The chain uses TRBV18 and TRBJ2-7; D unresolved. Trimming removed 2 bases from V and 3 bases from J, with 5 bases in between. The CDR3 is 12 amino acids. Per germline, CDR1 KGHSH and CDR2 LQKENI. CDR3 loop: CASSPSIYEQYF. CDR3 coding DNA: TGTGCCAGCTCACCATCAATCTACGAGCAGTACTTC.

This clonotype has a single count. The rearrangement joins TRBV4-2 to TRBJ2-7, with D uncertain. The CDR3 sequence is 16 residues long. V dropped 0 bases and J dropped 3 bases, with 15 bases sitting between them. Germline CDR1 is LGHNA and CDR2 is YNFKEQ. The CDR3 DNA sequence: TGTGCCAGCAGCCAAGATTACCGGGCGCCAAGCTACGAGCAGTACTTC. Residues: CASSQDYRAPSYEQYF.

V usage is TRBV20-1 and J usage is TRBJ2-7; D remains ambiguous. From germline, CDR1 is DFQATT and CDR2 SNEGSKA (reference sequence). Trimming cost V 3 bases and J 2 bases, with 8 bases left between them. This CDR3 has 12 amino acids. The CDR3 loop reads CSASNYPYEQYF. CDR3 in DNA: TGCAGTGCTAGTAACTACCCCTACGAGCAGTACTTC.

A few counts support this clonotype. The chain couples TRBV20-1 to TRBJ2-1; 9 bases match TRBD2. The CDR3 runs to 21 residues. In germline, CDR1 is DFQATT, CDR2 SNEGSKA (reference sequence). The junction had 22 bases not matched to a gene; V was cut back by 1 base and J by 3 bases. CDR3 bases: TGCAGTGCTAGAGGCGCTAGCGGGAAGGTCATTTCCACGAAAAACTACAATGAGCAGTTCTTC. Translating gives CSARGASGKVISTKNYNEQFF.

The chain recombines TRBV6-1 with TRBJ2-5; 13 positions agree with TRBD2. Trimming at V came to 6 bases and at J to 5 bases, leaving 9 bases not matched to a gene. The CDR3 is made up of 16 amino acids. In germline, CDR1 is MNHNS, CDR2 SASEGT. In nucleotides, the CDR3 is TGTGCCAGCAGACCGTTGACTAGCGGGAGGCCGGAGACCCAGTACTTC. This translates into CASRPLTSGRPETQYF.

This clonotype was counted a few times. The V call is TRBV11-2, the J call TRBJ2-3; TRBD2 agrees at 13 bases. The CDR3 length is 17 residues. The junction had 6 bases not matched to a gene; V was cut back by 5 bases and J by 1 base. In germline, CDR1 is SGHAT, CDR2 FQNNGV. The CDR3, as DNA: TGTGCCAGCAGCGTCAGGACTAGCGGGAGCGGCACAGATACGCAGTATTTT. Its protein is CASSVRTSGSGTDTQYF.

There are a few counts of this clonotype. The rearrangement uses TRBV9 and TRBJ2-3; D remains ambiguous. This CDR3 has 12 residues. CDR1 is SGDLS and CDR2 is YYNGEE in the germline V gene. The V end lost 4 bases, the J end lost 5 bases, and 8 bases lay between the germline ends. DNA of the CDR3: TGTGCCAGCAGCATCGACGAAGATACGCAGTATTTT. It encodes CASSIDEDTQYF.

The rearrangement links TRBV10-3 to TRBJ1-1; D is possibly TRBD1 (6 bases). Germline V gene data show CDR1 as ENHRY and CDR2 as SYGVKD. V lost 2 bases to trimming and J lost 0 bases, with 7 bases between them. This CDR3 region has 14 residues. DNA for the CDR3: TGTGCCATCAGTGAGGCAGGGGTGAACACTGAAGCTTTCTTT. Amino acid sequence: CAISEAGVNTEAFF.

The chain couples TRBV12-3 or TRBV12-4 to TRBJ2-1; no firm D call. V was pared by 4 bases and J by 10 bases, with 17 bases between. This CDR3 spans 14 amino acids. The CDR3 DNA is TGTGCCAGCAGTTCCCCGACACGCTTCACGGAGCAGTTCTTC. Its protein product is CASSSPTRFTEQFF.

This clonotype was observed a few times. J is TRBJ1-4 and V is TRBV5-1, with D unclear. Trimming removed 2 bases at V and 7 bases at J, with 12 bases between. There are 14 residues in the CDR3. Germline CDR1 and CDR2: SGHRS and YFSETQ. DNA for the CDR3: TGCGCCAGCAGCTTCTCAGATGGGAGTGAAAAACTGTTTTTT. Its protein is CASSFSDGSEKLFF.